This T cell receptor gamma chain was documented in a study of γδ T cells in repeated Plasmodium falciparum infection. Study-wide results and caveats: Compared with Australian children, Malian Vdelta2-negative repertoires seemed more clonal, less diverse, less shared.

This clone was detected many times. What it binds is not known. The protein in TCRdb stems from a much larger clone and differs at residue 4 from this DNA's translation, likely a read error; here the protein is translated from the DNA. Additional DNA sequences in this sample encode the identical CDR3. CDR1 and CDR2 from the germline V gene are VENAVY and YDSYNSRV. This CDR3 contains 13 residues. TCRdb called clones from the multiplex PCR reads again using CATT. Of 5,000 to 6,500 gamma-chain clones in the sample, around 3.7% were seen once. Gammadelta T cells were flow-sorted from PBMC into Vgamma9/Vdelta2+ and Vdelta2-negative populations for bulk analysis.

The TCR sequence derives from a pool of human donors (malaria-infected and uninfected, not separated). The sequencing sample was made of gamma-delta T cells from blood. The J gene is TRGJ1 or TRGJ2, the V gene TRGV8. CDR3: CATRDRRRYKKLF. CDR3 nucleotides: TGTGCCACCCGGGATAGGCGGAGGTATAAGAAACTCTTT.